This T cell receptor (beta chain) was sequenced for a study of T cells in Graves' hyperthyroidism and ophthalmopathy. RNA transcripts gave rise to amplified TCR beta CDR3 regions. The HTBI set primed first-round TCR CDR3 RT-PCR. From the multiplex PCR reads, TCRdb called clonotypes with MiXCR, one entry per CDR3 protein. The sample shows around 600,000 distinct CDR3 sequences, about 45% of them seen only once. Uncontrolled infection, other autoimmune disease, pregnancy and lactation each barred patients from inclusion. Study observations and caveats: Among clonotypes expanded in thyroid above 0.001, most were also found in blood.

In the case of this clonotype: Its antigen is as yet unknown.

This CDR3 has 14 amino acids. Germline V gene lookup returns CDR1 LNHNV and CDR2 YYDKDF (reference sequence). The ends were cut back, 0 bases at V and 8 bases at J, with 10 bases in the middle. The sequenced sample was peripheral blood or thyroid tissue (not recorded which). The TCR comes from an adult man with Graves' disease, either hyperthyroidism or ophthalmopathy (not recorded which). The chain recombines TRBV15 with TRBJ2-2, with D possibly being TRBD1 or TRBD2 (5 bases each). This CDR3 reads CATSRDTREGELFF. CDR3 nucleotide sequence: TGTGCCACCAGCAGAGACACCAGGGAGGGGGAGCTGTTTTTT. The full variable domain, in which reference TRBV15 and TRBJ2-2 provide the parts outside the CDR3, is DAMVIQNPRYQVTQFGKPVTLSCSQTLNHNVMYWYQQKSSQAPKLLFHYYDKDFNNEADTPDNFQSRRPNTSFCFLDIRSPGLGDTAMYLCATSRDTREGELFFGEGSRLTVL.